These 9 T cell receptor beta chains originate from one sample sequenced in a study of blood T cells in healthy people across ages. Primers used in a second PCR of roughly 6 to 11 cycles were a sample-barcoded 5' primer and a J-beta primer mix. TCRdb used MiXCR to reprocess the 5' RACE reads, holding one entry per CDR3 protein. The sample includes hundreds of thousands of distinct CDR3 sequences, 24% of them seen just once. These data were likewise used in another study, on T cells of mothers and their children.

Sample: blood. These receptors came from a boy younger than 18 in good health.

This chain links TRBV7-2 with TRBJ1-5; no clear D. The germline gives CDR1 SGHTA, CDR2 FQGNSA. The V and J ends lost 0 bases and 0 bases respectively, with 6 bases between them. This CDR3 is built from 15 residues. CDR3 nucleotides: TGTGCCAGCAGCTTAGCGCTCGATAGCAATCAGCCCCAGCATTTT. Encoded protein: CASSLALDSNQPQHF.

In its sample, this clonotype was seen once. The J gene is TRBJ2-7, the V gene TRBV7-8; tentatively, D is TRBD1 or TRBD2 (5 bases each). The assigned J gene may be wrong: the sequence end matches TRBJ2-5 better. The CDR3 runs to 14 residues. Germline CDR1 and CDR2: SGHVS and FQNEAQ. The CDR3 region is CASSPVGWGRTQYF. The CDR3 DNA reads as TGTGCCAGCAGCCCCGTCGGCTGGGGGAGGACCCAGTACTTC.

This clonotype was seen a handful of times. This chain joins TRBV6-1 and TRBJ2-1, with D uncertain. Trimming removed 6 bases from V and 1 base from J, with 16 bases in between. Germline V CDR1 and CDR2: MNHNS, SASEGT. CDR3 length: 16 amino acids. The CDR3 loop is CASSLPTRRSYNEQFF. CDR3 bases: TGTGCCAGCAGCCTCCCTACGCGGCGGTCCTACAATGAGCAGTTCTTC.

The V and J genes are TRBV20-1 and TRBJ1-2; 8 bases map to TRBD1. V trimming: 6 bases; J trimming: 8 bases; junction bases outside the gene matches: 5. Per the germline V gene, CDR1 is DFQATT and CDR2 is SNEGSKA (reference sequence). This CDR3 has 11 amino acids. Written as DNA, the CDR3 is TGCAGTGCCCAGGGGGCTTGGGGCTACACCTTC. Translation gives CSAQGAWGYTF.

The chain joins TRBV28 to TRBJ1-6, with unresolved D. In germline, CDR1 is MDHEN, CDR2 SYDVKM. V shed 5 bases and J shed 9 bases, with 8 bases lying between them. The CDR3 loop spans 12 amino acids. CDR3 bases: TGTGCCAGCAGTCCCTCGGTTTCACCCCTCCACTTT. Protein: CASSPSVSPLHF. Using reference TRBV28 and TRBJ1-6 for the parts outside the CDR3, the full variable domain is DVKVTQSSRYLVKRTGEKVFLECVQDMDHENMFWYRQDPGLGLRLIYFSYDVKMKEKGDIPEGYSVSREKKERFSLILESASTNQTSMYLCASSPSVSPLHFGNGTRLTVT.

This clonotype was recorded a few times. J is TRBJ1-1 and V is TRBV3-1; the match to TRBD1 covers 8 bases. Germline CDR1 reads LGHDT; CDR2 reads YNNKEL (reference sequence). The CDR3 is 14 amino acids. The V segment lost 1 base and the J segment 6 bases; nucleotides outside the gene matches: 4. The chain's CDR3 is CASSQGDRGPEAFF. CDR3 in DNA: TGTGCCAGCAGCCAAGGAGACAGGGGCCCTGAAGCTTTCTTT.

The sample holds a few counts of this clonotype. The chain combines TRBV25-1 with TRBJ2-2, with D uncertain. The CDR3 has 11 amino acids. Germline-derived CDR1 and CDR2 are MGHDK and SYGVNS. V shed 10 bases and J shed 6 bases, with 9 bases lying between them. CDR3 DNA sequence: TGTGCCACCTCGGCGGCCGGGGAGCTGTTTTTT. Protein: CATSAAGELFF.

With regard to this clonotype: An end of the junction differs from the germline gene, which may be a read error. The rearrangement joins TRBV7-7 to TRBJ1-2; D gene ambiguous. The CDR3 is made up of 14 amino acids. The germline CDR1 and CDR2 sequences are SSHAT and FNYEAQ (reference sequence). The DNA of the CDR3 is TGTGCTAGCAGCCCTCGCCCCGGGGACTATGGCTACACCTTC. The encoded protein is CASSPRPGDYGYTF.

V and J are TRBV7-9 and TRBJ1-2, with TRBD1 matching over 9 bases. After removal of 7 bases from V and 7 bases from J, the junction contained 1 base not matched to a gene. This CDR3 comprises 11 residues. Germline assignment: CDR1 SEHNR and CDR2 FQNEAQ (reference sequence). CDR3 nucleotides: TGTGCCAGCACGGACAGGGGTGGCTACACCTTC. Protein sequence: CASTDRGGYTF.